This T cell receptor (beta chain) was found in a study of T cells in Graves' hyperthyroidism and ophthalmopathy. Trimming cost V 4 bases and J 5 bases; bases outside gene matches: 10. CDR1 and CDR2 (germline): MGHRA, YSYEKL. There are 16 residues in the CDR3. Amplified TCR beta CDR3 regions came from RNA transcripts. A first-round RT-PCR of the TCR CDR3 used the HTBI primer set. TCRdb fed the multiplex PCR reads into MiXCR, producing one record per CDR3 protein. The table has some 370,000 distinct CDR3 sequences, roughly 15% seen once. J is TRBJ1-3 and V is TRBV4-1; 8 bases match TRBD1. The TCR originated in a young woman with Graves' hyperthyroidism that later progressed to Graves' ophthalmopathy. What was sequenced was blood. CDR3 in DNA: TGCGCCAGCAGCCCCGGGGAGACAGGGGCTCGAAACACCATATATTTT. Encoded protein: CASSPGETGARNTIYF.